The next 32 T cell receptor beta chains were all read from a single sample in a study of PD-1 blockade in classical Hodgkin lymphoma. The time point denotes: newly diagnosed, previously untreated cHL patient sample. From thawed PBMCs, CD8+ T cells were isolated by magnetic negative selection. The assay was immunoSEQ multiplex PCR, and TCRdb's table has in-frame clones only and misses some. The sample shows approximately 14,000 clones, roughly nine tenths of them seen only once. Source material: CD8+ T cells from blood. The receptors were gathered from a human donor with classical Hodgkin lymphoma.

This clone was counted a single time. This chain uses TRBV7-9 with TRBJ2-1, with 8 bases fitting TRBD2. J was trimmed by 6 bases and V by 6 bases; bases with no gene match: 10. This CDR3 spans 15 amino acids. Germline V gene data show CDR1 as SEHNR and CDR2 as FQNEAQ (reference sequence). Here the CDR3 reads CASRGSGTGGNEQFF. CDR3 DNA sequence: TGTGCCAGCAGGGGTAGCGGGACCGGTGGCAATGAGCAGTTCTTC.

The chain is built from TRBV4-1 and TRBJ2-3; the D is unclear. V was clipped by 4 bases and J by 2 bases, with 13 bases between them. The germline V gene encodes CDR1 MGHRA and CDR2 YSYEKL. The CDR3 loop spans 15 amino acids. The CDR3 loop reads CASSPRQVTTDTQYF. The DNA for the CDR3 is TGCGCCAGCAGCCCCCGGCAGGTTACCACAGATACGCAGTATTTT.

The J gene is TRBJ2-1, the V gene TRBV27, with TRBD2 matching 7 bases. This CDR3 comprises 20 residues. CDR1 is MNHEY and CDR2 is SMNVEV in the germline V gene (reference sequence). V lost 0 bases to trimming and J lost 0 bases; unmatched junction nucleotides: 14. CDR3: CASSLSSLADSRSSYNEQFF. The CDR3 nucleotides read TGTGCCAGCAGTTTATCGAGCCTAGCGGACTCCCGGAGCTCCTACAATGAGCAGTTCTTC.

The chain carries TRBV4-2 and TRBJ2-6; TRBD1 might be the D (6 bases). This CDR3 is 19 amino acids long. The V gene's germline CDR1 is LGHNA and CDR2 YNFKEQ. V shed 4 bases and J shed 0 bases, with 19 bases lying between them. The CDR3 DNA is TGTGCCAGCAGCCCAGGGGCTACAGGGAAGGGCTCTGGGGCCAACGTCCTGACTTTC. It yields the protein CASSPGATGKGSGANVLTF.

CDR3 DNA sequence: TGTGCCAGCAGCTTAAGGCGGGAGTACAATGAGCAGTTCTTC. Translated: CASSLRREYNEQFF. The chain combines TRBV5-6 with TRBJ2-1; 7 nucleotides align to TRBD2. The CDR3 sequence is 14 residues long. Trimming took 2 bases from V and 4 from J; bases not matched to a gene: 3. Per the germline V gene, CDR1 is SGHDT and CDR2 is YYEEEE.

To note about this clone: In the same sample, other DNA sequences code for this CDR3. The chain joins TRBV27 to TRBJ2-7, with D possibly called TRBD1 or TRBD2 (5 bases each). V was shortened by 3 bases and J by 6 bases, with 12 bases between the two germline ends. Germline CDR1 reads MNHEY; CDR2 reads SMNVEV (reference sequence). The CDR3 is 13 residues long. The CDR3 DNA follows: TGTGCCAGCAGTTTGACGGGGCTGGGCGAGCAGTACTTC. It encodes CASSLTGLGEQYF.

The genes are TRBV5-6 and TRBJ2-1, with D possibly being TRBD1 or TRBD2 (5 bases each). Germline CDR1 is SGHDT and CDR2 is YYEEEE. Trimming left V 6 bases short and J 2 bases short, with 9 bases between. The CDR3 is 13 residues long. The CDR3 nucleotides are TGTGCCAGCACCCAGGGAGCCTACAATGAGCAGTTCTTC. It encodes CASTQGAYNEQFF. Combining the CDR3 with reference TRBV5-6 and TRBJ2-1 gives the whole variable domain DAGVTQSPTHLIKTRGQQVTLRCSPKSGHDTVSWYQQALGQGPQFIFQYYEEEERQRGNFPDRFSGHQFPNYSSELNVNALLLGDSALYLCASTQGAYNEQFFGPGTRLTVL.

The V call is TRBV28, the J call TRBJ2-1; TRBD1 matches at 7 bases. V trimming: 3 bases; J trimming: 6 bases; junction bases outside the gene matches: 8. The CDR3 is made up of 15 amino acids. Germline V gene data show CDR1 as MDHEN and CDR2 as SYDVKM. CDR3 protein: CASSFPGQGVNEQFF. The CDR3 DNA is TGTGCCAGCAGTTTTCCTGGGCAGGGGGTCAATGAGCAGTTCTTC.

The chain carries TRBV28 and TRBJ2-7; no reliable D call. The CDR3 contains 11 residues. CDR1 MDHEN and CDR2 SYDVKM come from the germline V gene. V dropped 6 bases and J dropped 5 bases, with 8 bases sitting between them. CDR3 region: CASRDLNEQYF. Written as DNA, the CDR3 is TGTGCCAGCAGGGACCTCAACGAGCAGTACTTC. The variable domain in full, with the rest retrieved from reference TRBV28 and TRBJ2-7, is DVKVTQSSRYLVKRTGEKVFLECVQDMDHENMFWYRQDPGLGLRLIYFSYDVKMKEKGDIPEGYSVSREKKERFSLILESASTNQTSMYLCASRDLNEQYFGPGTRLTVT.

The V gene is TRBV9, the J gene TRBJ1-4; D is unresolved. Trimming cost V 2 bases and J 0 bases, with 8 bases left between them. This CDR3 is built from 15 residues. Germline CDR1 SGDLS, CDR2 YYNGEE. This chain's CDR3 is CASSVGESTNEKLFF. As DNA, the CDR3 is TGTGCCAGCAGCGTCGGGGAATCAACTAATGAAAAACTGTTTTTT.

This clone was found once. The rearrangement links TRBV6-5 to TRBJ2-7; maybe TRBD1 (6 bases). V was trimmed by 4 bases and J by 7 bases, leaving 14 bases between them. CDR1 is MNHEY, CDR2 SVGAGI, per germline. CDR3 length equals 13 residues. CDR3 in amino acids: CASSFQGPREQYF. Written as DNA, the CDR3 is TGTGCCAGCAGTTTCCAGGGGCCCAGGGAGCAGTACTTC.

In this sample, this clone turned up a few times. The chain has TRBV10-2 and TRBJ1-2; D not resolved. CDR1 is WSHSY, CDR2 SAAADI, per germline. This CDR3 is built from 13 residues. V lost 8 bases, J lost 5 bases, and 15 bases lay in between. CDR3 residues: CASYLGSGYGYTF. The DNA of the CDR3 is TGCGCCAGCTATCTGGGGTCAGGTTATGGCTACACCTTC.

DNA of the CDR3: TGTGCCAGCAGCGTAGACGGTAGCTACAATGAGCAGTTCTTC. Protein: CASSVDGSYNEQFF. The chain couples TRBV9 to TRBJ2-1; no clear D. There are 14 residues in the CDR3. The germline V gene has CDR1 SGDLS and CDR2 YYNGEE. The V end lost 0 bases, the J end lost 3 bases, and 7 bases lay between the germline ends.

The rearrangement links TRBV27 to TRBJ1-5; D not resolved. Per the germline V gene, CDR1 is MNHEY and CDR2 is SMNVEV (reference sequence). There are 13 residues in the CDR3. Trimming removed 3 bases at V and 5 bases at J, with 8 bases between. The CDR3 here is CASSFGSDQPQHF. Here the CDR3 DNA reads TGTGCCAGCAGTTTTGGGTCAGATCAGCCCCAGCATTTT.

The chain recombines TRBV4-1 with TRBJ2-3; 9 bases are a match to TRBD1. Per germline, CDR1 MGHRA and CDR2 YSYEKL. V trimming: 5 bases; J trimming: 5 bases; junction bases outside the gene matches: 8. The CDR3 has 15 amino acids. The CDR3 region is CASSYRDRDGDTQYF. The CDR3 bases are TGCGCCAGCAGCTACCGGGACAGGGACGGAGATACGCAGTATTTT.

This clone was recorded only once. The chain combines TRBV5-4 with TRBJ2-7; D may be TRBD1 or TRBD2 (5 bases each). CDR1 SGHNT and CDR2 YYREEE come from the germline V gene (reference sequence). Trimming pared 4 bases from V and 1 base from J, leaving 12 bases between. The CDR3 is 14 amino acids. The CDR3 nucleotides read TGTGCCAGCAGCGGGGGTCTTGATTCCTACGAGCAGTACTTC. Translation gives CASSGGLDSYEQYF.

The gene calls are TRBV4-1 and TRBJ2-1; 11 nucleotides align to TRBD2. The CDR3 covers 18 residues. With 2 bases clipped from V and 5 bases from J, the junction kept 11 bases outside the gene matches. CDR1 and CDR2 (germline): MGHRA, YSYEKL. CDR3 DNA: TGCGCCAGCAGCCAACCGGGACTAGCGGAGCTACGAGACAATGAGCAGTTCTTC. It encodes CASSQPGLAELRDNEQFF.

The chain has TRBV7-9 and TRBJ1-1; D remains ambiguous. This CDR3 contains 13 residues. Per the germline V gene, CDR1 is SEHNR and CDR2 is FQNEAQ (reference sequence). Trimming left V 5 bases short and J 4 bases short, with 11 bases between. The CDR3 loop is CASSPWTGTEAFF. The CDR3 coding sequence is TGTGCCAGCAGCCCCTGGACGGGCACTGAAGCTTTCTTT.

The V and J genes are TRBV5-1 and TRBJ2-7; 8 bases align to TRBD1. CDR3 length equals 13 residues. Germline assignment: CDR1 SGHRS and CDR2 YFSETQ. Trimming removed 4 bases from V and 2 bases from J; junction bases left unmatched: 2. CDR3 in DNA: TGCGCCAGCAGCCCGGACAGGGCCTACGAGCAGTACTTC. This translates into CASSPDRAYEQYF.

In this sample, this clone turned up once. The chain has TRBV7-9 and TRBJ2-5; 7 positions agree with TRBD1. Germline assignment: CDR1 SEHNR and CDR2 FQNEAQ (reference sequence). The length of the CDR3 is 16 residues. With V trimmed by 2 bases and J by 4 bases, 10 bases remained unmatched. In nucleotides, the CDR3 is TGTGCCAGCAGCTTACCTAACAGGGGAGCAGGAGAGACCCAGTACTTC. This encodes CASSLPNRGAGETQYF. Drawing the rest from reference TRBV7-9 and TRBJ2-5, the complete variable domain is DTGVSQNPRHKITKRGQNVTFRCDPISEHNRLYWYRQTLGQGPEFLTYFQNEAQLEKSRLLSDRFSAERPKGSFSTLEIQRTEQGDSAMYLCASSLPNRGAGETQYFGPGTRLLVL.

The chain has TRBV19 and TRBJ2-7; D possibly corresponds to TRBD2 (6 bases). This CDR3 contains 15 residues. The germline V gene has CDR1 LNHDA and CDR2 SQIVND (reference sequence). Trimming cost V 5 bases and J 0 bases, with 14 bases left between them. CDR3 region: CASSLRDGGSYEQYF. DNA of the CDR3: TGTGCCAGTAGTCTCCGGGACGGGGGCTCCTACGAGCAGTACTTC.

V and J are TRBV19 and TRBJ1-4; 9 bases are a match to TRBD1. CDR3 length equals 13 residues. Trimming took 2 bases from V and 15 from J; bases not matched to a gene: 7. Germline CDR1 LNHDA, CDR2 SQIVND (reference sequence). CDR3: CASSIIRGDRVFF. The CDR3 coding sequence is TGTGCCAGTAGTATAATAAGGGGGGACAGGGTGTTTTTT.

The chain carries TRBV7-9 and TRBJ2-5, with TRBD1 matching 10 bases. The CDR3 sequence is 15 residues long. V was pared by 5 bases and J by 5 bases, with 8 bases of the junction left unmatched. Germline V gene sequence: CDR1 SEHNR, CDR2 FQNEAQ (reference sequence). For the CDR3, the DNA is TGTGCCAGCAGCCCGGACAGGGGGATGCTCGAGACCCAGTACTTC. Translation: CASSPDRGMLETQYF.

The chain has TRBV6-5 and TRBJ1-2; D uncertain. CDR1 is MNHEY and CDR2 is SVGAGI in the germline V gene. The germline V and J ends were trimmed by 5 bases and 6 bases, with 10 bases remaining between them. The CDR3 runs 12 residues. DNA for the CDR3: TGTGCCAGCAGTAGGGAGCAGCATGGCTACACCTTC. Its translation is CASSREQHGYTF.

CDR3: CASSYLDSSYEQYF. Written as DNA, the CDR3 is TGTGCCAGCAGCTACTTGGACAGCTCCTACGAGCAGTACTTC. The V gene is TRBV9, the J gene TRBJ2-7, with D possibly matching TRBD1 (6 bases). Germline lookup yields CDR1 SGDLS and CDR2 YYNGEE. The V end was cut by 4 bases, the J end by 0 bases, with 11 bases between. The CDR3 contains 14 residues.

This chain connects TRBV9 to TRBJ1-1; TRBD1 is a possible D gene (5 bases). Germline V gene data show CDR1 as SGDLS and CDR2 as YYNGEE. The CDR3 length is 15 residues. V was clipped by 4 bases and J by 6 bases, with 19 bases between them. CDR3 region: CASSLQGLEGAEAFF. CDR3 coding DNA: TGTGCCAGCAGCCTGCAGGGCCTTGAAGGCGCTGAAGCTTTCTTT.

This clone was picked up one time. J is TRBJ2-1 and V is TRBV4-1; TRBD2 matches 9 bases. The CDR3 has 16 amino acids. Per the germline V gene, CDR1 is MGHRA and CDR2 is YSYEKL. Trimming removed 0 bases from V and 5 bases from J; junction bases left unmatched: 5. The CDR3 protein is CASSQDPSGEDNEQFF. CDR3 sequence (DNA): TGCGCCAGCAGCCAAGACCCTAGCGGGGAAGACAATGAGCAGTTCTTC.

This clone showed up just once. The rearrangement links TRBV7-3 to TRBJ2-7; TRBD2 agrees at 8 bases. Unmatched junction bases numbered 6, after V lost 5 bases and J lost 3 bases. Germline values: CDR1 SGHTA, CDR2 FQGTGA. The CDR3 covers 14 residues. CDR3 nucleotides: TGTGCCAGCAGCATCAGCGGGAGCAACTACGAGCAGTACTTC. Its translation: CASSISGSNYEQYF.

This clone occurred once. The CDR3 loop is CASSPPGLASRDEQFF. CDR3 DNA sequence: TGTGCCAGCAGTCCTCCGGGACTAGCGTCTCGGGATGAGCAGTTCTTC. The rearrangement joins TRBV28 to TRBJ2-1, with TRBD2 identical over 10 bases. V lost 5 bases and J lost 8; bases outside the gene matches: 12. The germline V gene encodes CDR1 MDHEN and CDR2 SYDVKM. The CDR3 runs 16 residues.

The chain employs TRBV19 and TRBJ2-2, with D uncertain. Germline CDR1 reads LNHDA; CDR2 reads SQIVND (reference sequence). V lost 5 bases to trimming and J lost 3 bases, with 4 bases between them. The CDR3 loop spans 12 amino acids. Here the CDR3 reads CASSPYTGELFF. In DNA form, the CDR3 reads TGTGCCAGTAGTCCATACACCGGGGAGCTGTTTTTT.

The gene calls are TRBV4-1 and TRBJ1-1; no definite D call. This CDR3 is built from 14 residues. V gave up 6 bases and J gave up 1 base, with 12 bases separating them. Germline loops: CDR1 MGHRA, CDR2 YSYEKL. The CDR3 coding sequence is TGCGCCAGCAGTCACGAGGTGACGAACACTGAAGCTTTCTTT. The encoded protein is CASSHEVTNTEAFF.

The rearrangement uses TRBV6-5 and TRBJ2-7; D gene uncertain. The CDR3 is made up of 13 amino acids. The germline V and J ends were trimmed by 0 bases and 3 bases, with 6 bases remaining between them. Germline CDR1 is MNHEY and CDR2 is SVGAGI. CDR3 sequence (DNA): TGTGCCAGCAGTTACTCGAACCACTACGAGCAGTACTTC. It translates to CASSYSNHYEQYF.